Listed below are T cell receptor beta chains from one sample, sequenced in a study of naive and memory T cell subsets. TCRdb passed the UMI-ligation and nested PCR reads through MiXCR, listing each CDR3 protein once. Counted here are 70,000 to 95,000 distinct CDR3 sequences, around 7% occurring once; the ten biggest clones make up around 1.7%. Sequenced: central memory CD4+ T cells from blood. These receptors all stem from a human donor in good health. Each CDR3 is given with its conserved first and last residue.

TRBJ2-3 TRBV20-1 CSVDASTDTQYF
TRBJ2-1 TRBV12-3/TRBV12-4 CASSQPYRGGEQFF
TRBJ2-1 TRBV7-8 CASSSRGSGSNNEQFF
TRBJ1-2 TRBV2 CASSERQDGYTF
TRBJ2-5 TRBV12-3/TRBV12-4 CASSLYGGHNQETQYF
TRBJ2-5 TRBV30 CAWSGRVQETQYF
TRBJ1-4 TRBV12-5 CASGLGVAKKLFF
TRBJ2-1 TRBV7-2 CASSLAVAGDEQFF
TRBJ2-1 TRBV12-3/TRBV12-4 CASSLVSGYANEQFF
TRBJ1-1 TRBV7-3 CASSFGGTNTEAFF